These T cell receptor beta chains were read from a single sample in a study of T cell changes during pregnancy in multiple sclerosis. Repertoires were generated with immunoSEQ multiplex PCR, while TCRdb's copy carries only in-frame clones and drops some. This sample carries tens of thousands of clones, just under 95% of them seen once, and the ten largest clones take approximately 3.3%. Source: peripheral blood, taken after pregnancy. Receptors originate from a female donor in good health, enrolled as a control in a pregnancy study. CDR3s include the opening cysteine and the closing phenylalanine or tryptophan. D genes are given only for firm matches. Only part of the rows carry a size: once, few, many, or a class if the clone is expanded.

size	V	J	length	D	DNA	CDR3
NA	TRBV2	TRBJ1-5	14	TRBD1	TGTGCCAGCAGTCGGGACAGGATCAATCAGCCCCAGCATTTT	CASSRDRINQPQHF
NA	TRBV7-8	TRBJ2-3	16	TRBD2	TGTGCCAGCAGCCATGGGACTAGCGGAGGCACAGATACGCAGTATTTT	CASSHGTSGGTDTQYF
NA	TRBV18	TRBJ2-3	15	TRBD2	TGTGCCAGCTCACGGACTAGCGGAGTAGGGGATACGCAGTATTTT	CASSRTSGVGDTQYF
NA	TRBV21-1	TRBJ2-1	14	NA	TGTGCCAGCAGCAAAGGTAGGCTCGGGAATGAGCAGTTCTTC	CASSKGRLGNEQFF
NA	TRBV28	TRBJ2-7	15	TRBD2	TGTGCCAGCAGTTTGTCAGCGGGAGGTTTGTACGAGCAGTACTTC	CASSLSAGGLYEQYF
NA	TRBV7-8	TRBJ1-6	15	NA	TGTGCCAGCAGCTTAGGAGGCCGATTTAATTCACCCCTCCACTTT	CASSLGGRFNSPLHF
NA	TRBV6-1	TRBJ1-6	13	NA	TGTGCCAGCAGTGAATCGGCCGGCGGCACCAGAACCTTT	CASSESAGGTRTF
NA	TRBV27	TRBJ2-1	16	NA	TGTGCCAGCAGTCGTAGGAGTCAATTCACCTACAATGAGCAGTTCTTC	CASSRRSQFTYNEQFF
medium-sized	TRBV28	TRBJ1-1	16	NA	TGTGCCAGCAGTTTGAGCACAGGGCTAAGGAGCACTGAAGCTTTCTTT	CASSLSTGLRSTEAFF
NA	TRBV4-1	TRBJ2-2	19	TRBD2	TGCGCCAGCAGCCAAGCCCCTCTCGGGCGGGGGATGAACACCGGGGAGCTGTTTTTT	CASSQAPLGRGMNTGELFF
NA	TRBV29-1	TRBJ2-2	12	TRBD1	TGCAGCGCAACAGGGGATACCGGGGAGCTGTTTTTT	CSATGDTGELFF
NA	TRBV30	TRBJ2-3	15	TRBD2	TGTGCCTGGAGTGTACTAGCGGGAGTTGGAGATACGCAGTATTTT	CAWSVLAGVGDTQYF
NA	TRBV5-4	TRBJ2-7	15	TRBD1	TGTGCCAGCAGCTTAGGACAGGCGAGCTCCTACGAGCAGTACTTC	CASSLGQASSYEQYF
NA	TRBV7-2	TRBJ2-1	16	NA	TGTGCCAGCAGCTCCCAGATGGGGGCTACCTACAATGAGCAGTTCTTC	CASSSQMGATYNEQFF
NA	TRBV5-8	TRBJ2-1	15	TRBD1	TGTGCCAGCAGCCAAGGGACAGGGGTCTACAATGAGCAGTTCTTC	CASSQGTGVYNEQFF
few	TRBV27	TRBJ2-7	12	TRBD1	TGTGCCAGCAGGACAGGGGGCCACGAGCAGTACTTC	CASRTGGHEQYF
NA	TRBV2	TRBJ2-2	13	NA	TGTGCCAGCAGTCCTAGTACAACCGGGGAGCTGTTTTTT	CASSPSTTGELFF
NA	TRBV27	TRBJ2-1	16	NA	TGTGCCAGCAGTCCCCTTCGCGGGGCCCACTACAATGAGCAGTTCTTC	CASSPLRGAHYNEQFF
NA	TRBV20-1	TRBJ1-1	10	NA	TGCAGTGCTTGGCGACAGGAAGCTTTCTTT	CSAWRQEAFF
NA	TRBV5-6	TRBJ1-1	14	TRBD1	TGTGCCAGCAGCTTGCCAGGGGGGAACACTGAAGCTTTCTTT	CASSLPGGNTEAFF
NA	TRBV29-1	TRBJ2-7	15	NA	TGCAGCGTTGAAGTAGTTAACAGGGCGTCCTACGAGCAGTACTTC	CSVEVVNRASYEQYF
NA	TRBV13	TRBJ1-2	18	TRBD1	TGTGCCAGCAGCTTAGCAGGACGGCCGGGGACAGGGGACTATGGCTACACCTTC	CASSLAGRPGTGDYGYTF
NA	TRBV27	TRBJ2-2	13	NA	TGTGCCAGCAGCTTCCGGGACACCGGGGAGCTGTTTTTT	CASSFRDTGELFF
NA	TRBV27	TRBJ1-2	15	NA	TGTGCCAGCAGCTCTATGAACAGGGCTAACTATGGCTACACCTTC	CASSSMNRANYGYTF
NA	TRBV6-1	TRBJ2-7	13	NA	TGTGCCAGCAGTGGAGCCGACAGCTACGAGCAGTACTTC	CASSGADSYEQYF
NA	TRBV11-3	TRBJ2-1	14	TRBD1	TGTGCCAGCAGCCTATCGGACAGGAAGGCTGAGCAGTTCTTC	CASSLSDRKAEQFF
NA	TRBV4-1	TRBJ1-1	16	NA	TGCGCCAGCAGCCTAGCCGGGGGGGGTTTGAACACTGAAGCTTTCTTT	CASSLAGGGLNTEAFF
NA	TRBV7-9	TRBJ1-2	13	NA	TGTGCCAGCAGCTTAGAGGGGAAAGCTGGCTACACCTTC	CASSLEGKAGYTF
NA	TRBV29-1	TRBJ2-7	13	NA	TGCAGCGTACCGGGACACCGGGGTGACGAGCAGTACTTC	CSVPGHRGDEQYF
NA	TRBV7-9	TRBJ1-6	12	TRBD1	TGTGCCACGGGACAGGGTGAATCACCCCTCCACTTT	CATGQGESPLHF
NA	TRBV5-1	TRBJ2-3	16	TRBD1	TGCGCCAGCAGCTTTCTAGTGGGACAGGGATCAGATACGCAGTATTTT	CASSFLVGQGSDTQYF
NA	TRBV27	TRBJ1-5	14	NA	TGTGCCAGCAGTTTAATGGCAAGCAATCAGCCCCAGCATTTT	CASSLMASNQPQHF
NA	TRBV11-2	TRBJ2-7	15	TRBD2	TGTGCCAGCAGCGGGGGGACTAGCGGATCCTACGAGCAGTACTTC	CASSGGTSGSYEQYF
NA	TRBV6-1	TRBJ2-5	15	NA	TGTGCCAGCAGTGGTTTCCGGGGACTGCAAGAGACCCAGTACTTC	CASSGFRGLQETQYF
NA	TRBV6-4	TRBJ1-3	14	NA	TGTGCCAGCAGTGTCCCAGCGTCTGGAAACACCATATATTTT	CASSVPASGNTIYF
NA	TRBV11-3	TRBJ1-1	13	NA	TGTGCCAGCAGCTTAGATGCGGGCGGAAAAGCTTTCTTT	CASSLDAGGKAFF
NA	TRBV28	TRBJ1-4	15	NA	TGTGCCAGCAGTTTCGGGGGCAGAAAGCGGGGAAAACTGTTTTTT	CASSFGGRKRGKLFF
NA	TRBV11-2	TRBJ1-2	15	NA	TGTGCCAGCAGCTTAGGGGCAGGGGCTAACTATGGCTACACCTTC	CASSLGAGANYGYTF
NA	TRBV9	TRBJ1-2	15	TRBD1	TGTGCCAGCAGCCCCCAGACAGGGGGGATCTATGGCTACACCTTC	CASSPQTGGIYGYTF
NA	TRBV5-1	TRBJ2-7	15	TRBD1	TGCGCCAGCAGCTTGAGGTCAGGGGGTCCTTACGAGCAGTACTTC	CASSLRSGGPYEQYF
NA	TRBV9	TRBJ2-7	16	NA	TGTGCCAGCAGCGTGGGACTTAGCGGAATCTCCTACGAGCAGTACTTC	CASSVGLSGISYEQYF
NA	TRBV11-2	TRBJ2-2	14	TRBD2	TGTGCCAGCAGCTTGGGACTAGTCACCGGGGAGCTGTTTTTT	CASSLGLVTGELFF
NA	TRBV27	TRBJ2-7	15	NA	TGTGCCAGCAGTGTCAGGTATCAGTACGCCTACGAGCAGTACTTC	CASSVRYQYAYEQYF
NA	TRBV30	TRBJ1-6	15	NA	TGTGCCTGGAGTTGGCTGGCGGATTATAATTCACCCCTCCACTTT	CAWSWLADYNSPLHF
NA	TRBV5-1	TRBJ1-2	14	NA	TGCGCCAGCAGCCCGGCGACAGTTAACTATGGCTACACCTTC	CASSPATVNYGYTF
NA	TRBV29-1	TRBJ2-3	13	NA	TGCAGCGTTGAAGGACAGAGCACAGATACGCAGTATTTT	CSVEGQSTDTQYF
once	TRBV2	TRBJ1-1	15	TRBD1	TGTGCCAGCAGGCTTACAGGGGAGGCCAACACTGAAGCTTTCTTT	CASRLTGEANTEAFF
NA	TRBV5-1	TRBJ2-1	17	TRBD2	TGCGCCAGCAGCTTGGGGTCTAGCGGGGGGGCCGTGAATGAGCAGTTCTTC	CASSLGSSGGAVNEQFF
once	TRBV2	TRBJ2-1	15	TRBD2	TGTGCCAGCAACCCGACTAGCGGGAGTAGAAATGAGCAGTTCTTC	CASNPTSGSRNEQFF
once	TRBV1	TRBJ1-5	13	NA	TGCACCAGCATGAAGGGGGCGGGTCAGCCCCAGCATTTT	CTSMKGAGQPQHF
NA	TRBV6-6	TRBJ1-3	13	NA	TGTGCCAGCAGTTACCAAACACGAAACACCATATATTTT	CASSYQTRNTIYF
NA	TRBV28	TRBJ2-7	13	NA	TGTGCCAGTAGAACAGGGCCCCTCTACGAGCAGTACTTC	CASRTGPLYEQYF
NA	TRBV12-5	TRBJ1-2	15	NA	TGTGCTAGTGGTTTGGGTCTCGGGAGCCCGGTCGGCTACACCTTC	CASGLGLGSPVGYTF
NA	TRBV5-6	TRBJ1-4	14	NA	TGTGCCAGCAGCTTGACCAGGGGTACTGAAAAACTGTTTTTT	CASSLTRGTEKLFF
NA	TRBV9	TRBJ2-1	12	NA	TGTGCCAGCAGTAGGGAGGACAATGAGCAGTTCTTC	CASSREDNEQFF
once	TRBV18	TRBJ2-4	16	TRBD1	TGTGCCAGCTCACTGGGACAGGGTAATTCCAAAAACATTCAGTACTTC	CASSLGQGNSKNIQYF
NA	TRBV28	TRBJ2-3	13	NA	TGTGCCAGCAGTTTCCCGACACTAGATACGCAGTATTTT	CASSFPTLDTQYF